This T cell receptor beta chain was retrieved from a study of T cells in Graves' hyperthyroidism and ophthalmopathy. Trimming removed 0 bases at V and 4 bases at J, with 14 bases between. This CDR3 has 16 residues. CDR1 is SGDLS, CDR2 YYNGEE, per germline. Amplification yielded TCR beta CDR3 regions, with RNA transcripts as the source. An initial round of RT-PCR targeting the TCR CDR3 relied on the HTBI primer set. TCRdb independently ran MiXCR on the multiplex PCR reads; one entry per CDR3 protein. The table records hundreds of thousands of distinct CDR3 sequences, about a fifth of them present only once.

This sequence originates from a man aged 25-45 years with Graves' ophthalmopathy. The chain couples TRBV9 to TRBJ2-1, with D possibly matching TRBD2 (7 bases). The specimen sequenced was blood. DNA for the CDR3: TGTGCCAGCAGCGTAGAGGGGGGAGGGGTTTACAATGAGCAGTTCTTC. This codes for CASSVEGGGVYNEQFF. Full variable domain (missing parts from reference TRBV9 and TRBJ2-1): DSGVTQTPKHLITATGQRVTLRCSPRSGDLSVYWYQQSLDQGLQFLIQYYNGEERAKGNILERFSAQQFPDLHSELNLSSLELGDSALYFCASSVEGGGVYNEQFFGPGTRLTVL.